Listed here is a single TCR beta chain. This specimen belongs to a study of blood T cell repertoires in COVID-19. Turning to the study itself: In each case, the material was cDNA or gDNA derived from T cells, B-cell-depleted T cells, or PBMCs.

Germline V CDR1 and CDR2: SEHNR, FQNEAQ (reference sequence). The CDR3 length is 16 residues. Trimming removed 3 bases from V and 5 bases from J; junction bases left unmatched: 7. Measured with immunoSEQ multiplex PCR; TCRdb has only the in-frame clones, and not every one. The sample lists approximately 350,000 clones, 80% to 90% seen once, with roughly 1.2% in the top ten. The TCR originated in a man in his forties with acute or convalescent COVID-19. Sequencing input: peripheral blood. The V gene is TRBV7-9, the J gene TRBJ2-2; 9 bases align to TRBD1. CDR3 nucleotide sequence: TGTGCCAGCAGCTTCCGCGGGACAGGGTGGACCGGGGAGCTGTTTTTT. This translates into CASSFRGTGWTGELFF.